This T cell receptor beta chain was identified during a study of cytomegalovirus exposure and HLA in healthy donors. PCR was performed using 60 Vbeta and 13 Jbeta primers. Under the authors' procedure: An analysis that came later counted 77 million or so unique TCR beta chains, approximately 12 million shared. Using immunoSEQ multiplex PCR, the repertoire was profiled, and TCRdb retains in-frame clones only, with some absent. V, J and clone size are those of that table, while D and trimming were read from the DNA. Here the sample spans some 190,000 clones, 60% to 85% being singletons. From germline, CDR1 is MDHEN and CDR2 SYDVKM. The germline V and J ends were trimmed by 6 bases and 5 bases, with 17 bases remaining between them. This CDR3 has 15 residues. Whole-study results and caveats: Accurate predictions that matched the HLA-A and HLA-B alleles of most subjects were reportedly made from TCR beta sequences.

Worth noting for this clone: Its antigen remains unknown.

This clonotype originated in a woman aged 18-29 years in good health and CMV-seronegative. Sample: PBMCs. J is TRBJ1-5 and V is TRBV28; a weak D match, TRBD1 (6 bases). The CDR3 coding sequence is TGTGCCAGCAGCCCCCTTCGACAGGTCCATCAGCCCCAGCATTTT. Translated, it gives CASSPLRQVHQPQHF.